The 18 T cell receptor beta chains below come from one sample, sequenced in a study of blood T cell repertoires in COVID-19. The repertoire was sequenced with immunoSEQ multiplex PCR; TCRdb's copy has only in-frame clones and lacks some. The table has under 75,000 clones, 70% to 75% seen once. The sequenced sample was peripheral blood. The source of these receptors is a man in his fifties or sixties with acute or convalescent COVID-19.

The rearrangement joins TRBV28 to TRBJ2-2; possible D gene TRBD1, 6 bases. The CDR3 contains 15 residues. Germline lookup yields CDR1 MDHEN and CDR2 SYDVKM. V gave up 5 bases and J gave up 6 bases, with 16 bases separating them. The CDR3 loop is CASSTQGSVSGELFF. CDR3 nucleotide sequence: TGTGCCAGCAGTACACAGGGCTCGGTGTCCGGGGAGCTGTTTTTT.

The count of this clone is one. The CDR3 sequence is CASGLGGTGGSGELFF. The CDR3 DNA is TGTGCTAGTGGTTTGGGCGGGACAGGGGGATCCGGGGAGCTGTTTTTT. The chain combines TRBV12-5 with TRBJ2-2; 11 nucleotides align to TRBD1. The trim removed 1 base at V and 6 bases at J, leaving 4 bases unmatched. The CDR3 extends over 16 amino acids. CDR1 LGHNT and CDR2 FRNRAP come from the germline V gene.

The gene calls are TRBV7-2 and TRBJ1-5, with 7 bases identical to TRBD1. The V segment lost 2 bases and the J segment 5 bases; nucleotides outside the gene matches: 9. Germline assignment: CDR1 SGHTA and CDR2 FQGNSA. This CDR3 is built from 16 residues. This CDR3 reads CASSLPGVGGYQPQHF. Written as DNA, the CDR3 is TGTGCCAGCAGCTTACCAGGGGTAGGGGGCTATCAGCCCCAGCATTTT.

This chain connects TRBV11-3 to TRBJ2-2; tentatively, D is TRBD1 (5 bases). Looked up from germline, CDR1 is SGHNT and CDR2 is YENEEA. This CDR3 spans 15 amino acids. Trimming shortened V by 1 base and J by 5 bases, and 11 bases separated the two germline ends. The CDR3 bases are TGTGCCAGCAGCTTAGCAGGACAAGAAACCGGGGAGCTGTTTTTT. Translation gives CASSLAGQETGELFF. The full variable domain, with the rest looked up from reference TRBV11-3 and TRBJ2-2, is EAGVVQSPRYKIIEKKQPVAFWCNPISGHNTLYWYLQNLGQGPELLIRYENEEAVDDSQLPKDRFSAERLKGVDSTLKIQPAELGDSAVYLCASSLAGQETGELFFGEGSRLTVL.

The chain carries TRBV6-2 or TRBV6-3 and TRBJ2-3, with 7 nucleotides matching TRBD2. The CDR3 contains 19 residues. The V and J ends lost 2 bases and 0 bases, in that order; junction bases with no gene match: 14. Germline CDR1 is MNHEY and CDR2 is SVGEGT. CDR3 loop: CASSYETRLAAQSTDTQYF. The CDR3 bases are TGTGCCAGCAGTTACGAAACCCGACTAGCCGCCCAGAGCACAGATACGCAGTATTTT.

The rearrangement uses TRBV30 and TRBJ2-6; 12 bases are shared with TRBD1. The CDR3 is 16 residues long. V shed 7 bases, J shed 2 bases, and the junction held 6 bases outside the gene matches. CDR1 GTSNPN and CDR2 SVGIG come from the germline V gene (reference sequence). The CDR3: CASRGTGGTGANVLTF. CDR3 DNA: TGTGCCTCCCGGGGGACAGGGGGCACTGGGGCCAACGTCCTGACTTTC.

The V call is TRBV30, the J call TRBJ2-2, with 9 positions matching TRBD1. Trimming removed 2 bases from V and 7 bases from J; junction bases left unmatched: 8. CDR3 length: 15 residues. Germline V CDR1 and CDR2: GTSNPN, SVGIG (reference sequence). The CDR3 loop reads CAWSRWDRAVGELFF. The CDR3 DNA sequence: TGTGCCTGGAGTCGCTGGGACAGGGCGGTCGGGGAGCTGTTTTTT.

Only one count was recorded for this clone. V is TRBV7-2 and J is TRBJ2-1; TRBD2 might be the D (5 bases). Germline V gene lookup returns CDR1 SGHTA and CDR2 FQGNSA. The CDR3 spans 13 residues. Trimming stripped 3 bases from V and 9 bases from J, with 12 bases between. The CDR3 bases are TGTGCCAGCAGCTTGACGACGGGGTCTGAGCAGTTCTTC. Its translation: CASSLTTGSEQFF.

The CDR3 here is CASSIVDGIGETQYF. CDR3 nucleotides: TGTGCCAGTAGTATAGTTGACGGGATCGGGGAGACCCAGTACTTC. The gene calls are TRBV19 and TRBJ2-5, with a possible D match to TRBD2 (5 bases). CDR3 length equals 15 residues. Germline values: CDR1 LNHDA, CDR2 SQIVND (reference sequence). The V end was cut by 1 base, the J end by 5 bases, with 14 bases between.

This sequence joins TRBV4-1 and TRBJ1-2; no clear D. Deletions cut 0 bases from V and 4 bases from J, with 12 bases between. The CDR3 is made up of 15 amino acids. The germline CDR1 and CDR2 sequences are MGHRA and YSYEKL. In DNA form, the CDR3 reads TGCGCCAGCAGCCAAGATATGGGCCAGACCTATGGCTACACCTTC. Translation: CASSQDMGQTYGYTF.

The rearrangement joins TRBV24-1 to TRBJ1-4; maybe TRBD1 (5 bases). Trimming cost V 3 bases and J 7 bases, with 17 bases left between them. There are 16 residues in the CDR3. Germline-derived CDR1 and CDR2 are KGHDR and SFDVKD. CDR3 in DNA: TGTGCCACCAGTGATGGACACCCCGAGCATGGTGAAAAACTGTTTTTT. Translation gives CATSDGHPEHGEKLFF.

This clone has more than one count but fewer than ten. V is TRBV30 and J is TRBJ1-2, with no clear D. The V gene's germline CDR1 is GTSNPN and CDR2 SVGIG (reference sequence). This CDR3 has 14 residues. V lost 7 bases, J lost 0 bases, and 15 bases lay in between. The CDR3 loop reads CASSPRETNYGYTF. In DNA form, the CDR3 reads TGTGCCTCCAGTCCTAGAGAGACTAACTATGGCTACACCTTC. Full variable domain (outside the CDR3, taken from reference TRBV30 and TRBJ1-2): SQTIHQWPATLVQPVGSPLSLECTVEGTSNPNLYWYRQAAGRGLQLLFYSVGIGQISSEVPQNLSASRPQDRQFILSSKKLLLSDSGFYLCASSPRETNYGYTFGSGTRLTVV.

The V call is TRBV2, the J call TRBJ2-1; 10 bases align to TRBD2. The CDR3 contains 15 residues. Germline V gene lookup returns CDR1 SNHLY and CDR2 FYNNEI. After removal of 3 bases from V and 3 bases from J, the junction contained 2 bases not matched to a gene. CDR3 nucleotide sequence: TGTGCCAGCAGTGATCTAGCGGGGGTCTACAATGAGCAGTTCTTC. Its protein product is CASSDLAGVYNEQFF.

This clone appeared once. The chain has TRBV4-2 and TRBJ1-4; D not certain. The CDR3 is made up of 16 amino acids. CDR1 LGHNA and CDR2 YNFKEQ come from the germline V gene. V lost 3 bases and J 7 bases, leaving 18 bases between the germline ends. The CDR3 spells CASSQSSRVEGEKLFF. The DNA of the CDR3 is TGTGCCAGCAGCCAGTCATCGAGGGTCGAGGGTGAAAAACTGTTTTTT.

The chain couples TRBV13 to TRBJ2-3, with TRBD1 matching 7 bases. The CDR3 is made up of 13 amino acids. Looked up from germline, CDR1 is PRHDT and CDR2 is FYEKMQ (reference sequence). V was clipped by 10 bases and J by 1 base; unmatched bases: 5. Here the CDR3 reads CAMGQKGTDTQYF. The CDR3 nucleotides are TGTGCCATGGGACAGAAGGGCACAGATACGCAGTATTTT.

Only one count was recorded for this clone. This sequence joins TRBV6-6 and TRBJ1-2; D might be TRBD1 (5 bases). The CDR3 runs to 15 residues. CDR1 is MNHNY and CDR2 is SVGAGI in the germline V gene (reference sequence). The V and J ends lost 5 bases and 7 bases respectively, with 20 bases between them. The CDR3: CASSPRGREGAGYTF. The CDR3 DNA follows: TGTGCCAGCAGTCCACGTGGCAGGGAGGGTGCTGGCTACACCTTC.

The chain couples TRBV19 to TRBJ1-1, with D uncertain. Looked up from germline, CDR1 is LNHDA and CDR2 is SQIVND (reference sequence). The CDR3 covers 14 residues. Trimming pared 6 bases from V and 1 base from J, leaving 12 bases between. The CDR3 loop reads CASSRSRQNTEAFF. CDR3 nucleotides: TGTGCCAGTAGCCGGTCGCGTCAGAACACTGAAGCTTTCTTT. Full variable domain (outside the CDR3, taken from reference TRBV19 and TRBJ1-1): DGGITQSPKYLFRKEGQNVTLSCEQNLNHDAMYWYRQDPGQGLRLIYYSQIVNDFQKGDIAEGYSVSREKKESFPLTVTSAQKNPTAFYLCASSRSRQNTEAFFGQGTRLTVV.

The V call is TRBV11-2, the J call TRBJ1-2, with 8 bases fitting TRBD1. The V gene's germline CDR1 is SGHAT and CDR2 FQNNGV. The CDR3 is 14 amino acids. The junction had 3 bases not matched to a gene; V was cut back by 1 base and J by 5 bases. The CDR3 DNA follows: TGTGCCAGCAGCTTAGGGACAGGGAGTTATGGCTACACCTTC. This gives the protein CASSLGTGSYGYTF. Full variable domain (missing parts from reference TRBV11-2 and TRBJ1-2): EAGVAQSPRYKIIEKRQSVAFWCNPISGHATLYWYQQILGQGPKLLIQFQNNGVVDDSQLPKDRFSAERLKGVDSTLKIQPAKLEDSAVYLCASSLGTGSYGYTFGSGTRLTVV.